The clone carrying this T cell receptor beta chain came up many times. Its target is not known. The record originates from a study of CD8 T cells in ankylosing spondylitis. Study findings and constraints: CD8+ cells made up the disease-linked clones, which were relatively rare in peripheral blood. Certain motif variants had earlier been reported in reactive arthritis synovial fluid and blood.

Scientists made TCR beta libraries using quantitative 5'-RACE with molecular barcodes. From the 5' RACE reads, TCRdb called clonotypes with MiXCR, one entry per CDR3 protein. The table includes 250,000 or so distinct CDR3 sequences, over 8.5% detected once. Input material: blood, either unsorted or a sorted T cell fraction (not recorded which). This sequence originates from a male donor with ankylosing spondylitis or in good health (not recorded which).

The CDR3 coding sequence is TGCGCCAGCAGCCCGGGTACCCGCGGGACCAGCTCCTACGAGCAGTACTTC. This codes for CASSPGTRGTSSYEQYF. V is TRBV5-1 and J is TRBJ2-7, with D perhaps matching TRBD2 (6 bases). The germline V gene has CDR1 SGHRS and CDR2 YFSETQ. CDR3 length equals 17 residues. V gave up 4 bases and J gave up 0 bases, with 20 bases separating them.